This T cell receptor (beta chain) comes out of a study of response to subunit inactivated influenza vaccine. The V gene's germline CDR1 is MGHDK and CDR2 SYGVNS. Between the trimmed V and J ends, which lost 2 bases and 2 bases, there was a span of 7 bases. The CDR3 contains 14 residues. This clonotype occurred a few times. Its specificity is unknown. TCRdb analysed the RT-PCR reads with MiXCR anew, one entry per CDR3 protein. The repertoire consists of hundreds of thousands of distinct CDR3 sequences, with roughly 14% occurring once and the leading ten covering 5.5% to 7%. Findings and limits, study-wide: It was suggested by the authors that few new T cells are recruited by each seasonal influenza vaccination.

The chain carries TRBV25-1 and TRBJ1-5, with a possible D match to TRBD1 (6 bases). The clonotype originates from a man in his fifties or sixties who received an inactivated influenza vaccine. The specimen was PBMCs from blood, collected 14 to 15 days before vaccination. The CDR3 sequence is CASSEAGGNQPQHF. Here the CDR3 DNA reads TGTGCCAGCAGTGAAGCAGGGGGCAATCAGCCCCAGCATTTT.